These 5 T cell receptor beta chains were sequenced from one sample in a study of technical replicates of blood from several donors. TCRdb's copy holds only in-frame clones and misses some; the assay was immunoSEQ multiplex PCR. Altogether more than 75,000 clones are present, 93% being singletons, with the ten largest covering approximately 0.22%. Specimen: T cells isolated from PBMCs. Receptors originate from a human donor in good health.

The V gene is TRBV12-5, the J gene TRBJ1-1; 9 nucleotides line up with TRBD1. V was clipped by 6 bases and J by 8 bases; unmatched bases: 7. The CDR3 consists of 13 residues. Germline CDR1 is LGHNT and CDR2 is FRNRAP. The CDR3 is CASGRDRGTEAFF. CDR3 nucleotides: TGTGCTAGTGGCCGAGACAGGGGGACGGAAGCTTTCTTT.

This clone was observed a few times. The rearrangement joins TRBV7-9 to TRBJ1-1, with D perhaps matching TRBD1 (5 bases). The CDR3 consists of 12 residues. Germline V gives CDR1 SEHNR, CDR2 FQNEAQ (reference sequence). The ends were cut back, 3 bases at V and 6 bases at J, with 8 bases in the middle. The CDR3 DNA is TGTGCCAGCAGCTTGGGGCTTCCTGAAGCTTTCTTT. Translation: CASSLGLPEAFF.

This chain uses TRBV28 with TRBJ2-2; D gene uncertain. Germline lookup yields CDR1 MDHEN and CDR2 SYDVKM. V lost 8 bases and J lost 5, with 15 bases in between. The CDR3 runs 14 residues. CDR3 protein: CASFAVARTGELFF. CDR3 DNA: TGTGCCAGCTTCGCGGTTGCGAGAACCGGGGAGCTGTTTTTT. The variable domain in full, completed from reference TRBV28 and TRBJ2-2, reads DVKVTQSSRYLVKRTGEKVFLECVQDMDHENMFWYRQDPGLGLRLIYFSYDVKMKEKGDIPEGYSVSREKKERFSLILESASTNQTSMYLCASFAVARTGELFFGEGSRLTVL.

This chain links TRBV9 with TRBJ1-5; tentative D call: TRBD1 (6 bases). Trimming pared 3 bases from V and 5 bases from J, leaving 12 bases between. There are 14 residues in the CDR3. Germline-derived CDR1 and CDR2 are SGDLS and YYNGEE. CDR3 nucleotide sequence: TGTGCCAGCAGCGCCAGACAGGATGATCAGCCCCAGCATTTT. This encodes CASSARQDDQPQHF.

V gene TRBV4-1 combines with J gene TRBJ1-2; D is perhaps TRBD1 (6 bases). V lost 2 bases to trimming and J lost 4 bases, with 14 bases between them. The CDR3 spans 15 residues. Germline CDR1 and CDR2: MGHRA and YSYEKL. CDR3 protein: CASSQPGQTSYGYTF. The CDR3 nucleotides read TGCGCCAGCAGCCAACCGGGACAAACTAGCTATGGCTACACCTTC.